Listed here are 26 T cell receptor beta chains from one sample, sequenced in a study of T cells in Graves' hyperthyroidism and ophthalmopathy. RNA transcripts were the template for amplifying TCR beta CDR3 regions. An initial round of RT-PCR targeting the TCR CDR3 relied on the HTBI primer set. TCRdb re-called the multiplex PCR reads with MiXCR, one entry per CDR3 protein. The sample consists of some 510,000 distinct CDR3 sequences, about half of them appearing once. Sequencing input: peripheral blood or thyroid tissue (not recorded which). The origin of the receptors is a woman aged 18-29 years with Graves' hyperthyroidism.

The rearrangement uses TRBV2 and TRBJ2-7; the D gene is possibly TRBD2 (6 bases). Germline-derived CDR1 and CDR2 are SNHLY and FYNNEI. The CDR3 loop spans 11 amino acids. The V end was cut by 11 bases, the J end by 5 bases, with 13 bases between. The CDR3 sequence is CARTGGNEQYF. CDR3 coding DNA: TGTGCCCGCACCGGGGGTAACGAGCAGTACTTC.

The chain employs TRBV29-1 and TRBJ1-6; D is unresolved. Looked up from germline, CDR1 is SQVTM and CDR2 is ANQGSEA. V was trimmed by 3 bases and J by 5 bases, leaving 5 bases between them. The CDR3 consists of 12 residues. CDR3 sequence: CSVDRDNSPLHF. DNA of the CDR3: TGCAGCGTTGATCGGGATAATTCACCCCTCCACTTT.

This clonotype has only a few counts. Here the CDR3 DNA reads TGTGCCAGTAGTCTACAGATTGATGGCTACACCTTC. It is translated as CASSLQIDGYTF. The V call is TRBV19, the J call TRBJ1-2; D is unresolved. The germline CDR1 and CDR2 sequences are LNHDA and SQIVND (reference sequence). The CDR3 totals 12 residues. The ends were cut back, 5 bases at V and 6 bases at J, with 10 bases in the middle.

The V gene is TRBV19, the J gene TRBJ2-7; D unresolved. CDR3 length: 13 amino acids. The germline V and J ends were trimmed by 7 bases and 4 bases, with 14 bases remaining between them. From germline, CDR1 is LNHDA and CDR2 SQIVND (reference sequence). The CDR3 sequence is CASIGKTPYEQYF. CDR3 nucleotide sequence: TGTGCCAGTATTGGGAAAACCCCATACGAGCAGTACTTC.

The CDR3 loop reads CATSRDEGDEKLFF. CDR3 bases: TGTGCCACCAGCAGAGATGAGGGGGACGAAAAACTGTTTTTT. The V and J genes are TRBV15 and TRBJ1-4; D may be TRBD1 (6 bases). V lost 0 bases and J lost 8, with 10 bases in between. The CDR3 runs to 14 residues. Germline V lookup: CDR1 LNHNV, CDR2 YYDKDF (reference sequence).

The table lists this clonotype with a few counts. This chain links TRBV20-1 with TRBJ1-1; unclear D gene. Trimming took 3 bases from V and 4 from J, leaving 15 bases between them. The CDR3 is 14 residues long. Looked up from germline, CDR1 is DFQATT and CDR2 is SNEGSKA (reference sequence). CDR3 loop: CSARGGSISTEAFF. The DNA of the CDR3 is TGCAGTGCTAGGGGTGGCAGTATTAGCACTGAAGCTTTCTTT.

The V and J genes are TRBV5-1 and TRBJ1-5, with TRBD1 as a possible D gene (6 bases). CDR1 and CDR2 (germline): SGHRS, YFSETQ. The length of the CDR3 is 12 residues. In DNA form, the CDR3 reads TGCGCTGCAGAGGGGGGGATTCAGCCCCAGCATTTT. Encoded protein: CAAEGGIQPQHF.

CDR3 in amino acids: CATSEGDRVSTGELFF. The CDR3 nucleotides are TGTGCCACCAGTGAGGGGGACAGGGTCAGCACCGGGGAGCTGTTTTTT. The chain joins TRBV24-1 to TRBJ2-2; 9 bases map to TRBD1. CDR3 size: 16 residues. The J segment lost 4 bases and the V segment lost 4 bases, leaving 6 bases of the junction unmatched. In germline, CDR1 is KGHDR, CDR2 SFDVKD.

On this clonotype itself: Compared with germline, one end of the junction differs, possibly owing to a read error. CDR3 amino acids: CASSPHGGSNQPQHF. Written as DNA, the CDR3 is TGTGCCAGCAGTCCTCACGGGGGGAGCAATCAGCCCCAGCATTTT. The chain links TRBV24-1 to TRBJ1-5; perhaps TRBD1 as D (5 bases). CDR1 is KGHDR, CDR2 SFDVKD, per germline. The CDR3 is made up of 15 amino acids.

V and J are TRBV7-3 and TRBJ1-5, with D maybe TRBD1 (6 bases). Per germline, CDR1 SGHTA and CDR2 FQGTGA. This CDR3 has 14 amino acids. V lost 5 bases to trimming and J lost 5 bases, with 13 bases between them. The CDR3 spells CASSQDNRDQPQHF. DNA for the CDR3: TGTGCCAGCAGCCAAGATAACAGGGATCAGCCCCAGCATTTT.

The V gene is TRBV7-2, the J gene TRBJ1-2, with D hard to call. This CDR3 has 14 residues. Germline V lookup: CDR1 SGHTA, CDR2 FQGNSA. V lost 6 bases and J lost 6, with 17 bases in between. CDR3 region: CASSLTLQTNGYTF. Here the CDR3 DNA reads TGTGCCAGCAGTTTAACGCTCCAGACCAATGGCTACACCTTC.

This chain links TRBV7-9 with TRBJ1-2; possible D gene TRBD1, 6 bases. V lost 5 bases and J 4 bases, leaving 23 bases between the germline ends. The V gene's germline CDR1 is SEHNR and CDR2 FQNEAQ (reference sequence). CDR3 length: 17 amino acids. CDR3: CASSPGRPGVLFYGYTF. For the CDR3, the DNA is TGTGCCAGCAGCCCCGGGCGGCCAGGGGTGTTATTCTATGGCTACACCTTC. Full variable domain (missing parts from reference TRBV7-9 and TRBJ1-2): DTGVSQNPRHKITKRGQNVTFRCDPISEHNRLYWYRQTLGQGPEFLTYFQNEAQLEKSRLLSDRFSAERPKGSFSTLEIQRTEQGDSAMYLCASSPGRPGVLFYGYTFGSGTRLTVV.

CDR3 nucleotide sequence: TGTGCCAGCAGTTTACTGAGGACCACTGAAGCTTTCTTT. This sequence encodes CASSLLRTTEAFF. The chain links TRBV12-3 or TRBV12-4 to TRBJ1-1; D is unresolved. V was cut by 2 bases and J by 4 bases, with 8 bases left in between. This CDR3 is 13 amino acids long.

Worth noting for this clonotype: An end of the junction differs from the germline gene, which may be a read error. The rearrangement joins TRBV7-6 to TRBJ2-7; D is perhaps TRBD1 (6 bases). Germline values: CDR1 SGHVS, CDR2 FNYEAQ. The CDR3 is 14 amino acids. CDR3 in amino acids: CTSSSFRDTYEQYF. The CDR3 nucleotides read TGTACCAGCAGCTCCTTCCGGGACACCTACGAGCAGTACTTC.

On this clonotype: A much larger clone sits a single nucleotide away, making a read error possible. The J gene is TRBJ2-5, the V gene TRBV29-1, with TRBD1 matching 9 bases. The length of the CDR3 is 13 residues. The J segment lost 7 bases and the V segment lost 6 bases, leaving 9 bases of the junction unmatched. Germline V gene data show CDR1 as SQVTM and CDR2 as ANQGSEA. CDR3 in amino acids: CSVRTGDKGTQYF. DNA of the CDR3: TGCAGCGTGAGGACAGGGGATAAAGGGACCCAGTACTTC.

This chain links TRBV7-2 with TRBJ1-2; D call uncertain. V lost 1 base, J lost 8 bases, and 11 bases lay in between. The CDR3 is made up of 13 amino acids. Germline values: CDR1 SGHTA, CDR2 FQGNSA. The CDR3 spells CASSLEPPRGYTF. The DNA of the CDR3 is TGTGCCAGCAGCTTAGAGCCCCCGCGCGGCTACACCTTC.

A note on this clonotype: A much larger clone sits a single nucleotide away, making a read error possible. The rearrangement uses TRBV15 and TRBJ1-2; D might be TRBD1 (6 bases). There are 16 residues in the CDR3. CDR1 is LNHNV and CDR2 is YYDKDF in the germline V gene (reference sequence). The V end was cut by 3 bases, the J end by 4 bases, with 18 bases between. Here the CDR3 reads CATSRDYREAGYGYTF. CDR3 nucleotide sequence: TGTGCCACCAGCAGGGATTACAGGGAAGCCGGCTATGGCTACACCTTC.

V usage is TRBV10-3 and J usage is TRBJ1-5; 7 positions match TRBD1. Trimming cost V 5 bases and J 7 bases; bases outside gene matches: 11. The V gene's germline CDR1 is ENHRY and CDR2 SYGVKD. The length of the CDR3 is 15 residues. In DNA, the CDR3 is TGTGCCATCAGTCCCCCCGGGACAGCGGGCCAGCCCCAGCATTTT. Residues: CAISPPGTAGQPQHF.

This clonotype was counted many times. The CDR3 region has the DNA TGTGCCAGCAGCCCAATCGACAGGGAAAAACTGTTTTTT. It codes for CASSPIDREKLFF. V and J are TRBV7-6 and TRBJ1-4, with D perhaps matching TRBD1 (6 bases). Between the trimmed V and J ends, which lost 5 bases and 8 bases, there was a span of 12 bases. This CDR3 has 13 residues. Germline V gene lookup returns CDR1 SGHVS and CDR2 FNYEAQ.

The rearrangement links TRBV7-9 to TRBJ2-2; 12 nucleotides line up with TRBD2. Germline CDR1 is SEHNR and CDR2 is FQNEAQ (reference sequence). The V gene end was trimmed by 4 bases and the J gene end by 4 bases; junction bases not matched to a gene: 10. This CDR3 region has 18 residues. CDR3 sequence: CASSSSSGRADSTGELFF. CDR3 sequence (DNA): TGTGCCAGCAGCTCCTCTAGCGGGAGGGCCGACAGCACCGGGGAGCTGTTTTTT.

The CDR3 DNA is TGTGCCAGCAGCGTAGGAAATAGCGGCGTCACCGGGGAGCTGTTTTTT. As protein: CASSVGNSGVTGELFF. The genes are TRBV9 and TRBJ2-2; D may be TRBD2 (6 bases). Germline CDR1 and CDR2: SGDLS and YYNGEE. V shed 0 bases and J shed 4 bases, with 13 bases lying between them. CDR3 size: 16 residues.

This clonotype was seen repeatedly, ten times or more. The chain joins TRBV20-1 to TRBJ2-7, with no clear D. CDR3 size: 10 residues. Trimming removed 5 bases from V and 5 bases from J, with 7 bases in between. Germline CDR1 is DFQATT and CDR2 is SNEGSKA (reference sequence). The CDR3 here is CSAWSNEQYF. The CDR3 DNA sequence: TGCAGTGCTTGGTCGAACGAGCAGTACTTC.

The rearrangement links TRBV2 to TRBJ1-1; 7 bases are a match to TRBD1. The CDR3 is made up of 15 amino acids. V gave up 8 bases and J gave up 0 bases; unmatched junction bases: 9. Germline V CDR1 and CDR2: SNHLY, FYNNEI. Here the CDR3 reads CASRNRGKMNTEAFF. Written as DNA, the CDR3 is TGTGCCAGCCGGAACAGGGGCAAAATGAACACTGAAGCTTTCTTT.

The chain carries TRBV7-2 and TRBJ2-7, with a weak D call TRBD2 (5 bases). The CDR3 covers 14 residues. Germline-derived CDR1 and CDR2 are SGHTA and FQGNSA. The V and J ends lost 0 bases and 5 bases respectively, with 11 bases between them. DNA for the CDR3: TGTGCCAGCAGCTTAGCCCCAACGCGGGACGAGCAGTACTTC. Translated: CASSLAPTRDEQYF.

Comments on this clonotype: A read error may account for a junction end that differs from germline. The chain is built from TRBV7-8 and TRBJ2-7; a weak D match, TRBD2 (5 bases). This CDR3 spans 15 amino acids. Germline CDR1 and CDR2: SGHVS and FQNEAQ. CDR3 sequence (DNA): TGCGCCAGCAGCCAAGAACGGCGGGTTTCCTACGAGCAGTACTTC. Encoded protein: CASSQERRVSYEQYF. The full variable domain, in which reference TRBV7-8 and TRBJ2-7 provide the parts outside the CDR3, is GAGVSQSPRYKVAKRGQDVALRCDPISGHVSLFWYQQALGQGPEFLTYFQNEAQLDKSGLPSDRFFAERPEGSVSTLKIQRTQQEDSAVYLCASSQERRVSYEQYFGPGTRLTVT.

The gene calls are TRBV29-1 and TRBJ1-4, with a possible D match to TRBD1 (5 bases). The germline V gene encodes CDR1 SQVTM and CDR2 ANQGSEA. V was clipped by 3 bases and J by 8 bases, with 16 bases between them. This CDR3 region has 14 residues. The CDR3 here is CSVDMGQGPEKLFF. The CDR3 coding sequence is TGCAGCGTTGACATGGGGCAGGGTCCGGAAAAACTGTTTTTT. The complete variable domain, with remaining parts taken from reference TRBV29-1 and TRBJ1-4, reads SAVISQKPSRDICQRGTSLTIQCQVDSQVTMMFWYRQQPGQSLTLIATANQGSEATYESGFVIDKFPISRPNLTFSTLTVSNMSPEDSSIYLCSVDMGQGPEKLFFGSGTQLSVL.